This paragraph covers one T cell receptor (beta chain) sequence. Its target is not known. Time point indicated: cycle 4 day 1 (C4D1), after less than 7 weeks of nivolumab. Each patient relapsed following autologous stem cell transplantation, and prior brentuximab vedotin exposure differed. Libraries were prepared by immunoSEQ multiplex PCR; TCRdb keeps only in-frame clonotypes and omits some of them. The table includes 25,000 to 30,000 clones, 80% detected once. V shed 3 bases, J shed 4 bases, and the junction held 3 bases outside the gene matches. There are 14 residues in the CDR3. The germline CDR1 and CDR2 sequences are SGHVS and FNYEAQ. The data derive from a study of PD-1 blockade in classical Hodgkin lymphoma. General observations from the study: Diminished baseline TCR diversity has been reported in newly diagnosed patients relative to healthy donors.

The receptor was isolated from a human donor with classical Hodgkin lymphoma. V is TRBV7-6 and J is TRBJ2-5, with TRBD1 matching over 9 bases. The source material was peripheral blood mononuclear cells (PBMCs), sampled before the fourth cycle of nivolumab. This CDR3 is CASSFTGGPETQYF. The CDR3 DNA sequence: TGTGCCAGCAGCTTCACAGGGGGCCCAGAGACCCAGTACTTC.